The 18 T cell receptor beta chains below come from one sample, sequenced in a study of T-cell reconstitution after alpha-beta-depleted transplantation in children. As it was prepared, the TCRbeta library received unique molecular identifiers. TCRdb independently ran MiXCR on the PCR reads; one entry per CDR3 protein. The sample lists about 360,000 distinct CDR3 sequences, about an eighth seen once, with 4.3% in the top ten. Specimen: PBMCs, collected from the stem cell graft. These receptors were collected from a human donor who donated a stem cell graft to a child with Fanconi anemia.

This clonotype turned up a few times. The chain uses TRBV12-3 or TRBV12-4 and TRBJ2-3, with 11 bases that match TRBD2. V trimming: 2 bases; J trimming: 3 bases; junction bases outside the gene matches: 7. CDR3 length equals 17 residues. In DNA, the CDR3 is TGTGCCAGCAGTTTAACCTTACTAGCGGGGGATACAGATACGCAGTATTTT. The encoded protein is CASSLTLLAGDTDTQYF.

The chain carries TRBV5-1 and TRBJ2-3; TRBD2 matches 8 bases. The CDR3 is 15 residues long. V shed 2 bases and J 5 bases; nucleotides not matched to a gene: 7. Germline V gene sequence: CDR1 SGHRS, CDR2 YFSETQ. The CDR3 DNA sequence: TGCGCCAGCAGCTTCAACGGGGGGGCGTTAGATACGCAGTATTTT. This translates into CASSFNGGALDTQYF.

The chain's CDR3 is CASSGFSGATHTQYF. The CDR3 DNA reads as TGTGCCAGCAGTGGATTTAGCGGGGCAACCCATACGCAGTATTTT. The rearrangement links TRBV12-3 or TRBV12-4 to TRBJ2-3, with 8 bases identical to TRBD2. Trimming took 5 bases from V and 7 from J; bases not matched to a gene: 11. This CDR3 is 15 amino acids long.

This clonotype has ten or more counts. The rearrangement links TRBV20-1 to TRBJ2-1, with no clear D. CDR3 size: 13 residues. V gave up 4 bases and J gave up 7 bases, with 14 bases separating them. CDR1 is DFQATT, CDR2 SNEGSKA, per germline (reference sequence). The CDR3 here is CSANLRVGNEQFF. For the CDR3, the DNA is TGCAGTGCTAACCTACGTGTGGGGAATGAGCAGTTCTTC.

This clonotype showed up many times. The chain couples TRBV27 to TRBJ1-1; TRBD1 might be the D (5 bases). V dropped 4 bases and J dropped 2 bases, with 14 bases sitting between them. The V gene's germline CDR1 is MNHEY and CDR2 SMNVEV (reference sequence). The CDR3 runs 15 residues. The CDR3 here is CASSSSGAGNTEAFF. CDR3 in DNA: TGTGCCAGCAGTTCAAGCGGGGCTGGAAACACTGAAGCTTTCTTT.

This clonotype has ten or more counts. The rearrangement links TRBV29-1 to TRBJ1-2; D is possibly TRBD1 (5 bases). With 6 bases removed from V and 8 bases from J, the gap between germline ends came to 22 bases. CDR3 length: 14 residues. Per germline, CDR1 SQVTM and CDR2 ANQGSEA. The CDR3 coding sequence is TGCAGCGTCCGAGAGCGGCCAGGGTCAACAGGCTACACCTTC. Translation: CSVRERPGSTGYTF.

This clonotype was observed many times. The J gene is TRBJ2-3, the V gene TRBV2, with D possibly being TRBD2 (6 bases). Germline CDR1 reads SNHLY; CDR2 reads FYNNEI. This CDR3 is built from 17 residues. Between the trimmed V and J ends, which lost 7 bases and 0 bases, there was a span of 20 bases. The CDR3 region is CASKTLFSRESTDTQYF. The CDR3 region has the DNA TGTGCCAGCAAGACCCTCTTTTCACGGGAGAGCACAGATACGCAGTATTTT.

This sequence joins TRBV7-8 and TRBJ2-2; no clear D gene. The ends were cut back, 0 bases at V and 6 bases at J, with 8 bases in the middle. This CDR3 region has 14 residues. Germline CDR1 SGHVS, CDR2 FQNEAQ. CDR3 amino acids: CASSLAEWAGELFF. CDR3 coding DNA: TGTGCCAGCAGCTTAGCCGAATGGGCCGGGGAGCTGTTTTTT.

Only a few counts were recorded for this clonotype. This chain connects TRBV18 to TRBJ1-5; D gene uncertain. The CDR3 is made up of 15 amino acids. V was cut by 2 bases and J by 0 bases, with 8 bases left in between. Germline V gene sequence: CDR1 KGHSH, CDR2 LQKENI. CDR3 in DNA: TGTGCCAGCTCACCAGACGGCAATAGCAATCAGCCCCAGCATTTT. Protein sequence: CASSPDGNSNQPQHF.

This clonotype was seen a few times. The rearrangement links TRBV5-1 to TRBJ1-2; no clear D. CDR1 SGHRS and CDR2 YFSETQ come from the germline V gene. CDR3 length equals 14 residues. Deletions cut 2 bases from V and 8 bases from J, with 16 bases between. The DNA for the CDR3 is TGCGCCAGCAGCTTAAGAGACCCTATTCGGGGCTACACCTTC. Translating gives CASSLRDPIRGYTF.

In its sample, this clonotype was seen a few times. V gene TRBV11-1 combines with J gene TRBJ2-5, with 7 bases matching TRBD2. J gave up 13 bases and V 5 bases, and 19 bases lay outside the gene matches. The germline V gene has CDR1 SGHAT and CDR2 FQDESV (reference sequence). This CDR3 contains 15 residues. The CDR3 DNA sequence: TGTGCCAGCAGCCAGTACGGGGTAGCGGGCGGACTTGTGTACTTC. Protein sequence: CASSQYGVAGGLVYF.

The sample holds a few counts of this clonotype. V usage is TRBV7-8 and J usage is TRBJ2-3; TRBD2 aligns across 15 bases. Per the germline V gene, CDR1 is SGHVS and CDR2 is FQNEAQ. The CDR3 consists of 15 residues. V shed 4 bases, J shed 10 bases, and the junction held 6 bases outside the gene matches. The CDR3 coding sequence is TGTGCCAGCAGCTGGACTAGCGGGGGGGCCAGGCCGCAGTATTTT. Amino acids: CASSWTSGGARPQYF.

This chain connects TRBV20-1 to TRBJ1-4; D not resolved. Germline-derived CDR1 and CDR2 are DFQATT and SNEGSKA (reference sequence). Trimming pared 3 bases from V and 6 bases from J, leaving 11 bases between. CDR3 size: 13 residues. CDR3 protein: CSASETKDEKLFF. The CDR3 DNA sequence: TGCAGTGCTAGCGAGACGAAGGATGAAAAACTGTTTTTT.

This clonotype was recorded many times. The chain is built from TRBV20-1 and TRBJ2-1, with D possibly being TRBD2 (6 bases). Trimming shortened V by 2 bases and J by 3 bases, and 11 bases separated the two germline ends. Germline V gene data show CDR1 as DFQATT and CDR2 as SNEGSKA (reference sequence). The CDR3 loop spans 14 amino acids. CDR3 amino acids: CSARLPGVYNEQFF. The DNA for the CDR3 is TGCAGTGCTAGACTTCCGGGGGTCTACAATGAGCAGTTCTTC.

This clonotype was recorded a few times. This chain joins TRBV10-1 and TRBJ2-7, with 7 nucleotides matching TRBD1. The CDR3 has 12 amino acids. The germline CDR1 and CDR2 sequences are WNHNN and SYGVQD (reference sequence). V lost 8 bases to trimming and J lost 4 bases; unmatched junction nucleotides: 5. The DNA for the CDR3 is TGCGCCAGCGGGGACAGCATGTACGAGCAGTACTTC. Residues: CASGDSMYEQYF.

This clonotype was found a few times. The junction departs from the called germline gene at one end, perhaps through a read error. This sequence joins TRBV27 and TRBJ2-7; D is unclear. There are 8 residues in the CDR3. The V gene's germline CDR1 is MNHEY and CDR2 SMNVEV (reference sequence). The CDR3 is CASPKSTF. Here the CDR3 DNA reads TGTGCCAGCCCCAAATCCACTTTC.

The rearrangement joins TRBV7-9 to TRBJ2-4, with D possibly matching TRBD1 (6 bases). CDR3 length: 14 amino acids. Trimming took off 5 bases at V and 1 base at J, with 9 bases between the two ends. The germline V gene has CDR1 SEHNR and CDR2 FQNEAQ (reference sequence). As DNA, the CDR3 is TGTGCCAGCAGCGTAACAGGGGCCAAAAACATTCAGTACTTC. This sequence encodes CASSVTGAKNIQYF.

This clonotype was observed at least ten times. The chain recombines TRBV12-3 or TRBV12-4 with TRBJ2-7; 9 positions agree with TRBD1. V was clipped by 5 bases and J by 4 bases; unmatched bases: 9. The CDR3 covers 15 residues. In DNA, the CDR3 is TGTGCCAGCAGTCCGAGGGACAGGGACGTATACGAGCAGTACTTC. Residues: CASSPRDRDVYEQYF.